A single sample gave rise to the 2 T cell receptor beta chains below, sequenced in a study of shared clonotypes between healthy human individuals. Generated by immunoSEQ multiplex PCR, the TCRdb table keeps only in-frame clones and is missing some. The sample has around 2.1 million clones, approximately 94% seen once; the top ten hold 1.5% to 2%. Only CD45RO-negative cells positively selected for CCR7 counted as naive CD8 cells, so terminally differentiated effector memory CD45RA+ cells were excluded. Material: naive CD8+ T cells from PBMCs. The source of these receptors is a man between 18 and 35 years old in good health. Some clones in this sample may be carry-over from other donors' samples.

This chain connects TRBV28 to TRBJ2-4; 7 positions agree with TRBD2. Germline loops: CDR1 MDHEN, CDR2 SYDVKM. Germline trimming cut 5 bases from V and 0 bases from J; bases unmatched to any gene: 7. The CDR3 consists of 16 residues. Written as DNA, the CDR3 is TGTGCCAGCAGTCTCAGGACTAGGGGAGCCAAAAACATTCAGTACTTC. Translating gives CASSLRTRGAKNIQYF.

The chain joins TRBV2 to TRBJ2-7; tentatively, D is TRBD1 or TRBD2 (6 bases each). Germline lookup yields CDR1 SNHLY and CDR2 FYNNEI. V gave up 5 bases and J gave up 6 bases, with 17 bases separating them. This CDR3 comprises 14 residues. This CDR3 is CASSTEGGPPEQYF. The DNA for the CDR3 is TGTGCCAGCAGTACGGAGGGGGGACCTCCCGAGCAGTACTTC.